This TCR beta chain was observed in a study of blood T cell repertoires in COVID-19. On the study more broadly: The United States, Italy and Spain supplied acute and convalescent COVID-19 samples. PBMCs, B-cell-depleted T cells, or T cells were the source of the cDNA or gDNA that made up the material.

While infection was still active, Seattle patients were enrolled and then followed longitudinally. Between the trimmed V and J ends, which lost 3 bases and 3 bases, there was a span of 4 bases. Germline CDR1 is LNHNV and CDR2 is YYDKDF (reference sequence). The CDR3 consists of 12 residues. Per the original methods: Estimation of nucleated cell counts relied on the amplification of reference gene primers. Assay: immunoSEQ multiplex PCR; the TCRdb copy retains only in-frame clones and omits some. The V and J calls and clone size come from that table; D and trimming were worked out from the DNA. Of roughly 200,000 clones listed, about four fifths were seen once; the top ten hold 9.5% to 11%.

This sequence originates from a woman aged 40 to 50 with COVID-19, enrolled during active disease. Material: peripheral blood. The chain couples TRBV15 to TRBJ2-3; D is unresolved. The chain's CDR3 is CATSRETDTQYF. For the CDR3, the DNA is TGTGCCACCAGCAGGGAGACAGATACGCAGTATTTT.